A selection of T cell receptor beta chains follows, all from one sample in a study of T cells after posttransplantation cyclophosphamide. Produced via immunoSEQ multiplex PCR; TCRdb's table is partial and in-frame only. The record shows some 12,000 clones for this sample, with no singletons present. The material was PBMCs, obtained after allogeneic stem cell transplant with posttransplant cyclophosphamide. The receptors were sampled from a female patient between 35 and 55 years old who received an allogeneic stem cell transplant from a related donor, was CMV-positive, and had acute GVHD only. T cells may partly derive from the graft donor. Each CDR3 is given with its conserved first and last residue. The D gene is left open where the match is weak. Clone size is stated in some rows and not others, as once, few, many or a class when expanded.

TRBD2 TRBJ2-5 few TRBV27 CASSPKGLAGYETQYF TGTGCCAGCAGTCCCAAGGGACTAGCGGGGTATGAGACCCAGTACTTC
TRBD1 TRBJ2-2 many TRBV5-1 CASSSRQGVSGELFF TGCGCCAGCAGCTCCCGACAGGGGGTATCCGGGGAGCTGTTTTTT
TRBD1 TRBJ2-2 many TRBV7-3 CASSATGAGELFF TGTGCCAGCAGCGCCACAGGGGCCGGGGAGCTGTTTTTT
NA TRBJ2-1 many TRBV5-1 CASSGGQNNEQFF TGCGCCAGCAGCGGCGGGCAGAACAATGAGCAGTTCTTC
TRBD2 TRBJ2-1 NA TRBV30 CAWSPEAGPQFF TGTGCCTGGAGTCCAGAAGCGGGACCGCAGTTCTTC
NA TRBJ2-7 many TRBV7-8 CASSARATSGYEQYF TGTGCCAGCAGCGCCAGGGCGACTTCGGGCTACGAGCAGTACTTC
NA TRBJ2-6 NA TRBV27 CASSSQYSGANVLTF TGTGCCAGCAGTTCACAGTACTCTGGGGCCAACGTCCTGACTTTC
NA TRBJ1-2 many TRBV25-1 CASSDPRQGYTF TGTGCCAGCAGTGACCCCCGACAGGGCTACACCTTC
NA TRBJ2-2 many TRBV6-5 CASSSGVGTGELFF TGTGCCAGCAGTTCAGGGGTAGGGACCGGGGAGCTGTTTTTT
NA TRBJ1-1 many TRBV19 CASSIVSGSEAFF TGTGCCAGTAGTATTGTGTCGGGTAGTGAAGCTTTCTTT
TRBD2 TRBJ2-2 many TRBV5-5 CASSLVGAGELTGELFF TGTGCCAGCAGCTTGGTAGGAGCGGGAGAGTTAACCGGGGAGCTGTTTTTT
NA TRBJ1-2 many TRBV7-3 CASSLGRDFGYTF TGTGCCAGCAGCTTAGGACGGGATTTTGGCTACACCTTC
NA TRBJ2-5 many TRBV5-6 CASSLGGQGKETQYF TGTGCCAGCAGCTTGGGGGGGCAAGGGAAAGAGACCCAGTACTTC
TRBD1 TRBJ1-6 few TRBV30 CAWSAYRGGPSSYNSPLHF TGTGCCTGGAGTGCTTACCGAGGGGGCCCGAGCTCCTATAATTCACCCCTCCACTTT
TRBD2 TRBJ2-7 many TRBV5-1 CASSERTSGESEQYF TGCGCCAGCAGCGAACGGACTAGCGGGGAAAGCGAGCAGTACTTC
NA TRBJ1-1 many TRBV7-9 CASSLNTGGVTEAFF TGTGCCAGCAGCTTAAATACAGGCGGGGTCACTGAAGCTTTCTTT
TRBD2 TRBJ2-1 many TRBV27 CASRGSGRNEQFF TGTGCCAGCAGGGGGAGCGGGAGGAATGAGCAGTTCTTC
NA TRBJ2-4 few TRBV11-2 CASSLDSGVVIQYF TGTGCCAGCAGCTTAGATTCAGGGGTAGTCATTCAGTACTTC
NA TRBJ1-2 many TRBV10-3 CAISESGVGLGYTF TGTGCCATCAGTGAGTCCGGGGTAGGACTTGGCTACACCTTC